This T cell receptor beta chain was sequenced for a study of cytomegalovirus exposure and HLA in healthy donors. Looked up from germline, CDR1 is MNHEY and CDR2 is SMNVEV (reference sequence). V lost 1 base and J 6 bases, leaving 6 bases between the germline ends. The CDR3 runs 13 residues. The repertoire was sequenced with immunoSEQ multiplex PCR; TCRdb's copy has only in-frame clones and lacks some. The sample includes around 120,000 clones, around 90% of them seen just once. The donors were part of the approximately 120-subject validation cohort, which stood apart from the roughly 670-subject first cohort.

This chain joins TRBV27 and TRBJ1-4; no firm D call. The receptor's source is a woman in her late teens or twenties in good health and CMV-seronegative. Sequencing used PBMCs. Here the CDR3 reads CASSLYLDEKLFF. The CDR3 nucleotides read TGTGCCAGCAGTTTATATCTCGATGAAAAACTGTTTTTT.